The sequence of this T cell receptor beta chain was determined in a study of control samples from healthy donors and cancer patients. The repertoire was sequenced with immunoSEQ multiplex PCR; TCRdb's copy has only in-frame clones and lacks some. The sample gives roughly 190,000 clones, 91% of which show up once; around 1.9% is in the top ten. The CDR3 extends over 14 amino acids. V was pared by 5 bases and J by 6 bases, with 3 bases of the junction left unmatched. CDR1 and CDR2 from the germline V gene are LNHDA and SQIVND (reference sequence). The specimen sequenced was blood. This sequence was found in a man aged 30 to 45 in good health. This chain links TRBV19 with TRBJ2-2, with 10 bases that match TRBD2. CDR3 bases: TGTGCCAGTAGTTCAAGCGGGGGGGCCGGGGAGCTGTTTTTT. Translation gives CASSSSGGAGELFF.